This T cell receptor (beta chain) stems from a study of vaccination and CD4 T cells after COVID-19. Study background: Convalescent donors: six male, four female; seven Caucasian, two Asian, one multiracial, two Hispanic. Study results and caveats: A nonsignificant rise from roughly 22 to 38 was seen in the median number of SARS-CoV-2-reactive clonotypes.

A note on this clonotype: The antigen remains unidentified.

Indicated treatment: roughly 10-day PBMC culture with coronavirus spike peptide pools or control peptides (ViraFEST assay). Oncomine TCR Beta short-read sequencing was applied to DNA from cultured CD4+ T cells. MiXCR was run by TCRdb on the PCR reads, yielding one entry per CDR3 protein. The sample holds under 20,000 distinct CDR3 sequences, around 50% seen once. The receptor comes from a human donor who had recovered from COVID-19. The sample here was CD4+ T cells from blood, cultured in vitro, taken before SARS-CoV-2 vaccination.

The CDR3 region has the DNA TGTGCCAGTAGTAGCGGGGGACTAGTATACAATGAGCAGTTCTTC. This codes for CASSSGGLVYNEQFF. The chain couples TRBV19 to TRBJ2-1; 8 bases are shared with TRBD2. There are 15 residues in the CDR3. The germline V gene has CDR1 LNHDA and CDR2 SQIVND (reference sequence). V gave up 4 bases and J gave up 4 bases; unmatched junction bases: 6. The full variable domain, with the rest looked up from reference TRBV19 and TRBJ2-1, is DGGITQSPKYLFRKEGQNVTLSCEQNLNHDAMYWYRQDPGQGLRLIYYSQIVNDFQKGDIAEGYSVSREKKESFPLTVTSAQKNPTAFYLCASSSGGLVYNEQFFGPGTRLTVL.